These 22 T cell receptor beta chains were sequenced from one sample in a study of T cell changes during pregnancy in multiple sclerosis. Method: immunoSEQ multiplex PCR; TCRdb's copy keeps in-frame clones and lacks some. Of about 110,000 clones detected, more than 80% appear once; the ten largest clones hold 1.5% to 2%. The sample in question was peripheral blood, obtained before pregnancy. Every receptor here comes from a female donor with multiple sclerosis, enrolled in a pregnancy study.

This sequence joins TRBV19 and TRBJ1-5; 8 bases are shared with TRBD1. Trimming cost V 7 bases and J 3 bases; bases outside gene matches: 14. CDR1 and CDR2 (germline): LNHDA, SQIVND (reference sequence). This CDR3 contains 17 residues. The CDR3 DNA reads as TGTGCCAGTACCTTAAAAGGGCAGGGGGCCTTCAATCAGCCCCAGCATTTT. Its protein product is CASTLKGQGAFNQPQHF.

The rearrangement uses TRBV6-6 and TRBJ2-3, with 10 bases identical to TRBD1. The V segment lost 6 bases and the J segment 4 bases; nucleotides outside the gene matches: 7. Germline loops: CDR1 MNHNY, CDR2 SVGAGI (reference sequence). CDR3 length equals 15 residues. The CDR3: CASSNDRGRSDTQYF. Here the CDR3 DNA reads TGTGCCAGCAGCAACGACAGGGGGCGTTCAGATACGCAGTATTTT.

This chain uses TRBV30 with TRBJ1-1; a weak D match, TRBD1 (6 bases). Germline V gives CDR1 GTSNPN, CDR2 SVGIG (reference sequence). V shed 2 bases and J shed 4 bases, with 14 bases lying between them. CDR3 length: 14 amino acids. CDR3 sequence: CAWSFNRASTEAFF. The CDR3 bases are TGTGCCTGGAGTTTTAACAGGGCGAGCACTGAAGCTTTCTTT.

The gene calls are TRBV7-9 and TRBJ1-1; D uncertain. Germline values: CDR1 SEHNR, CDR2 FQNEAQ (reference sequence). Trimming removed 5 bases at V and 6 bases at J, with 16 bases between. The CDR3 spans 14 residues. CDR3 coding DNA: TGTGCCAGCAGCCAACCCCGCCGAGTCGCTGAAGCTTTCTTT. Protein sequence: CASSQPRRVAEAFF.

The chain has TRBV28 and TRBJ2-7; 8 positions match TRBD1. The CDR3 contains 16 residues. With 8 bases clipped from V and 2 bases from J, the junction kept 14 bases outside the gene matches. Germline V gene lookup returns CDR1 MDHEN and CDR2 SYDVKM. For the CDR3, the DNA is TGTGCCAGCCATCCGGCAGGACAGGGTAATCCCTACGAGCAGTACTTC. This gives the protein CASHPAGQGNPYEQYF.

The chain couples TRBV6-5 to TRBJ1-2; 7 bases map to TRBD1. CDR1 is MNHEY, CDR2 SVGAGI, per germline. The V and J ends lost 5 bases and 4 bases, in that order; junction bases with no gene match: 4. This CDR3 has 13 residues. The CDR3 DNA reads as TGTGCCAGCAGTAAGGACAGGAGCTATGGCTACACCTTC. Translating gives CASSKDRSYGYTF.

This clone was observed once. The rearrangement uses TRBV4-3 and TRBJ2-4; tentative D call: TRBD1 (6 bases). With 0 bases removed from V and 5 bases from J, the gap between germline ends came to 11 bases. The CDR3 consists of 15 residues. CDR1 is LGHNA and CDR2 is YSLEER in the germline V gene. The CDR3 region has the DNA TGCGCCAGCAGCCAAGATGGGGGCCGGGAAAACATTCAGTACTTC. Translating gives CASSQDGGRENIQYF.

The chain employs TRBV6-1 and TRBJ2-1, with 7 bases identical to TRBD2. Per germline, CDR1 MNHNS and CDR2 SASEGT. The CDR3 runs to 15 residues. Germline trimming cut 4 bases from V and 4 bases from J; bases unmatched to any gene: 7. This CDR3 reads CASSAVSGLYNEQFF. The CDR3 region has the DNA TGTGCCAGCAGTGCGGTTAGCGGGTTATACAATGAGCAGTTCTTC.

This clone was observed a handful of times. The CDR3 spells CASSLYSIQGGNYGYTF. DNA for the CDR3: TGTGCCAGCAGTTTATATTCCATCCAGGGAGGTAACTATGGCTACACCTTC. This rearrangement joins TRBV27 to TRBJ1-2, with a weak D call TRBD1 (5 bases). The V and J ends lost 1 base and 1 base respectively, with 16 bases between them. In germline, CDR1 is MNHEY, CDR2 SMNVEV (reference sequence). This CDR3 has 17 residues.

The rearrangement uses TRBV23-1 and TRBJ2-1; 13 positions match TRBD2. TRBV23-1 is labeled an ORF, and its function is uncertain. The CDR3 sequence is 15 residues long. Trimming cost V 10 bases and J 6 bases; bases outside gene matches: 9. CDR3 protein: CATPPGLAGINEQFF. The CDR3 region has the DNA TGCGCCACCCCTCCGGGACTAGCGGGAATCAATGAGCAGTTCTTC.

J is TRBJ2-7 and V is TRBV4-1, with TRBD1 matching over 8 bases. CDR3 length: 13 amino acids. CDR1 and CDR2 from the germline V gene are MGHRA and YSYEKL. V trimming: 4 bases; J trimming: 4 bases; junction bases outside the gene matches: 3. The CDR3 nucleotides read TGCGCCAGCAGCCCCGACAGGGGATACGAGCAGTACTTC. Translating gives CASSPDRGYEQYF.

The rearrangement uses TRBV6-1 and TRBJ1-4; D perhaps matches TRBD1 (5 bases). Trimming removed 3 bases from V and 7 bases from J, with 9 bases in between. CDR3 length: 13 residues. Germline CDR1 is MNHNS and CDR2 is SASEGT. The CDR3 loop is CASSELQGEKLFF. The CDR3 region has the DNA TGTGCCAGCAGTGAGTTGCAGGGTGAAAAACTGTTTTTT.

V and J are TRBV10-3 and TRBJ1-1, with 11 bases lining up with TRBD1. This CDR3 has 15 amino acids. The germline V gene has CDR1 ENHRY and CDR2 SYGVKD. V was clipped by 6 bases and J by 0 bases; unmatched bases: 3. This CDR3 reads CAISRTGGVNTEAFF. The CDR3 region has the DNA TGTGCCATCAGCCGGACAGGGGGCGTGAACACTGAAGCTTTCTTT.

This rearrangement joins TRBV5-4 to TRBJ2-1; TRBD1 is a possible D gene (5 bases). Trimming removed 1 base from V and 3 bases from J, with 11 bases in between. Germline V gene sequence: CDR1 SGHNT, CDR2 YYREEE (reference sequence). This CDR3 is 15 amino acids long. The CDR3 DNA follows: TGTGCCAGCAGCTTGAGGCAGGGAAACTACAATGAGCAGTTCTTC. This sequence encodes CASSLRQGNYNEQFF.

V is TRBV27 and J is TRBJ1-6; 9 positions agree with TRBD1. With V trimmed by 6 bases and J by 9 bases, 6 bases remained unmatched. CDR3 length equals 14 residues. Per the germline V gene, CDR1 is MNHEY and CDR2 is SMNVEV (reference sequence). CDR3 sequence (DNA): TGTGCCAGCAGGAAGGACAGGGGAGGTTCACCCCTCCACTTT. Translation gives CASRKDRGGSPLHF.

This clone has just one count. This sequence joins TRBV6-4 and TRBJ2-1; perhaps TRBD1 as D (5 bases). The CDR3 runs to 18 residues. V was trimmed by 2 bases and J by 2 bases, leaving 19 bases between them. Germline CDR1 reads MRHNA; CDR2 reads SNTAGT. The CDR3 region is CASSDGALSPIPYNEQFF. The CDR3, as DNA: TGTGCCAGCAGTGACGGGGCACTAAGTCCCATTCCCTACAATGAGCAGTTCTTC.

The chain employs TRBV6-5 and TRBJ1-4; TRBD1 matches 9 bases. The junction had 6 bases not matched to a gene; V was cut back by 5 bases and J by 8 bases. The CDR3 spans 14 residues. Germline V lookup: CDR1 MNHEY, CDR2 SVGAGI. CDR3 sequence reads: CASSGGTGSEKLFF. Here the CDR3 DNA reads TGTGCCAGCAGTGGCGGGACAGGGAGCGAAAAACTGTTTTTT.

The DNA of the CDR3 is TGTGCCATCAGCTGGACTAGCGAAGAGACCCAGTACTTC. Translated, it gives CAISWTSEETQYF. The V gene is TRBV10-3, the J gene TRBJ2-5; 9 bases are shared with TRBD2. Germline lookup yields CDR1 ENHRY and CDR2 SYGVKD. The CDR3 covers 13 residues. Germline trimming cut 6 bases from V and 3 bases from J; bases unmatched to any gene: 2.

V and J are TRBV7-9 and TRBJ1-4, with no clear D. V lost 2 bases and J 2 bases, leaving 12 bases between the germline ends. The CDR3 length is 16 residues. CDR1 SEHNR and CDR2 FQNEAQ come from the germline V gene (reference sequence). The CDR3 reads CASSLWRSATNEKLFF. The CDR3 bases are TGTGCCAGCAGCTTATGGAGGTCTGCCACTAATGAAAAACTGTTTTTT.

The table lists this clone with a few counts. The gene calls are TRBV28 and TRBJ1-3; possible D gene TRBD1, 6 bases. V lost 5 bases to trimming and J lost 7 bases, with 18 bases between them. The germline V gene encodes CDR1 MDHEN and CDR2 SYDVKM. The CDR3 runs to 15 residues. CDR3 DNA: TGTGCCAGCAGTCCGGGCAGGGGAAATGGGAACACCATATATTTT. Translating gives CASSPGRGNGNTIYF.

This clone was observed a single time. V and J are TRBV18 and TRBJ1-2; 11 bases map to TRBD1. Germline CDR1 is KGHSH and CDR2 is LQKENI. V lost 5 bases and J lost 8; bases outside the gene matches: 4. The CDR3 consists of 13 residues. The CDR3 DNA is TGTGCCAGCTCAAGGACAGGGGGCTTAGGCTACACCTTC. It translates to CASSRTGGLGYTF.

The chain couples TRBV7-9 to TRBJ2-5, with 7 bases that match TRBD2. CDR1 is SEHNR, CDR2 FQNEAQ, per germline (reference sequence). V dropped 2 bases and J dropped 4; count of bases not matched to a gene: 16. This CDR3 contains 18 residues. CDR3 bases: TGTGCCAGCAGCTTAACGGGAAGTATAGCGGGCTTTAGAGAGACCCAGTACTTC. As protein: CASSLTGSIAGFRETQYF.